This entry describes one T cell receptor beta chain. Which antigen it targets is not known. One base away there is no much larger clone; base qualities are not given. The library was produced with 5' RACE. The reads were generated on an Illumina HiSeq 2500. The second PCR ran for about 7 to 11 cycles and used a J-beta primer mix along with a sample-barcoded 5' primer. A template-switch 5' adaptor carrying 12 random nucleotides introduced a unique molecular identifier onto each TCR beta cDNA molecule. Each sample yielded at least 3 million CDR3-containing paired-end reads. First-strand cDNA was synthesized from all RNA with the Mint cDNA synthesis kit, primed by a TRBC-specific oligonucleotide. After uracil-DNA glycosylase treatment, a first 18-cycle PCR used universal primers M1SS and BC2_uni_R on all cDNA. Under the source paper's analysis protocol: For normalization, 1 million high-quality reads were randomly selected from each sample, with every read carrying a distinct molecular identifier. Instead of being binned into consensus sequences, reads that shared molecular identifiers were thrown out. CDR3 identification, clonotype clustering and error correction used MiTCR with a Q25 quality threshold and the strictest error-elimination algorithm. A nonparametric unseen species model with Euler transformation was used to estimate a lower bound on total TCR beta diversity. TCRdb reworked the public reads: Q25 trimming with fastp, MiXCR clone assembly, productive beta chains retained. Rows matching on CDR3 protein sequence are summarized as one entry with the most common DNA and genes. Here the V and J calls rest on TCRdb's processing, not on the authors' analysis. This sample is represented by over 1,200,000 distinct CDR3 sequences; approximately 59% of them were singletons. The leading ten clones occupy over 5.5% of the sample.

This sample stems from a study of blood T cells in healthy people across ages (dated by TCRdb to the mid-2010s). Describing the broader study: Template switching captured roughly one uniquely barcoded TCR beta cDNA molecule per two T cells in model experiments. Using deep sequencing normalized with unique cDNA molecular identifiers, the study measured how TCR beta repertoire diversity changes with age. The donors were split into four age groups: young (average 16 years), middle-aged (roughly 42), aged (approximately 60) and long-lived (more than 80). Donors of different ages were randomly distributed across sequencing lanes to avoid experimental bias. Using the same blood draw, the study looked at two additional independent replicas of 1 million unique cDNA reads for two donors, one aged 18 to 30 and the other aged 80 or older.

Beyond this particular receptor, the publication reports: Compared with the aged group, the long-lived group had more naive CD4+ T cells, fewer expanded clones and increased TCR diversity, a pattern suggesting age selection. Because the CMV infection status of the donors was unknown, age-related changes in expanded clonotypes may potentially have been confounded. Observed TCR beta diversity correlated strongly with the percentage of naive T cells measured by flow cytometry. Bulk unsorted PBMC profiling prevented conclusive comparison of naive and antigen-experienced compartments. Estimates of total diversity based on one million sequenced T cells were regarded as lower bounds and as underestimates. Observed TCR beta diversity per million T cells fell roughly linearly with age, and a significant reduction was already apparent by age around 39.

The donors were 40 or so Caucasian individuals from Russia, aged roughly 6 to 100 years, who were systemically healthy. Each donor gave 8 to 10 milliliters of peripheral blood, collected into EDTA-treated Vacutainer tubes. Ficoll-Paque density-gradient centrifugation was used to isolate PBMCs, with at least 7 million per sample. Trizol reagent was used to extract total RNA from PBMCs, with at least 5.5 micrograms per sample. The percentages of naive CD45RAhigh/CD27high T cells were determined by flow cytometry on a PBMC aliquot from every donor. The sequenced sample consisted of blood. This TCR came from a man between 18 and 35 years old in good health.

The sequence in DNA is TGTGCCAGCAGCGTAAATCGTCCGGGATACGAGCAGTACTTC. It is translated as CASSVNRPGYEQYF. The V gene is TRBV11-2 and the J gene is TRBJ2-4; TRBD2 is a weak D gene call, 5 bases matching. The DNA end favors TRBJ2-7, so the J call may be wrong. CDR1 and CDR2 are read off the germline V gene as SGHAT and FQNNGV. CDR3 length: 14 amino acids, cysteine to phenylalanine. The sequence is cut down to CDR3 DNA, 42 bases in frame from base 1.